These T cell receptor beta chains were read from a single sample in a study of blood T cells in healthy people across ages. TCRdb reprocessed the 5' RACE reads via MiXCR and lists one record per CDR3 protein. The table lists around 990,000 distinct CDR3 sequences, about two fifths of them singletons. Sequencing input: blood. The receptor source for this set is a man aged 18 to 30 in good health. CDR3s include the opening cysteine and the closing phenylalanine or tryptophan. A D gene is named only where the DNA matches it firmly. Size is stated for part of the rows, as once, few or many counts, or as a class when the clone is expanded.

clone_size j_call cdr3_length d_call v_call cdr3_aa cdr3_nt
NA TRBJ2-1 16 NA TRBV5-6 CASSLVGKRSYNEQFF TGTGCCAGCAGCTTGGTTGGCAAAAGGTCCTACAATGAGCAGTTCTTC
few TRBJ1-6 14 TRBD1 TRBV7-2 CASSRTGYNSPLHF TGTGCCAGCAGCCGGACAGGGTATAATTCACCCCTCCACTTT
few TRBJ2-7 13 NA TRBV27 CASSHGQTYEQYF TGTGCCAGCAGTCACGGACAGACCTACGAGCAGTACTTC
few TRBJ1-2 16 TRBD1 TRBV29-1 CSVDRAQGATFGGYTF TGCAGCGTTGACCGTGCGCAGGGGGCGACGTTTGGTGGCTACACCTTC
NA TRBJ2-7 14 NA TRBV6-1 CASASGPYSYEQYF TGTGCCAGCGCATCCGGGCCCTATTCCTACGAGCAGTACTTC
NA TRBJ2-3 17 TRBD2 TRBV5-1 CASSLAVPSGGADTQYF TGCGCCAGCAGCTTGGCCGTTCCTAGCGGTGGCGCAGATACGCAGTATTTT
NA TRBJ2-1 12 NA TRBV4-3 CASRGAFNEQFF TGCGCCAGCAGGGGGGCCTTCAATGAGCAGTTCTTC
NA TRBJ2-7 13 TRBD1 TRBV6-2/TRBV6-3 CASRIDRAYEQYF TGTGCCAGCAGAATAGACAGGGCCTATGAGCAGTACTTC
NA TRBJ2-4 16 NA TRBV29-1 CSVGDRSGLAKNIQYF TGCAGCGTTGGAGATCGTTCCGGATTAGCCAAAAACATTCAGTACTTC
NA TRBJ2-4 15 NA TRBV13 CASSLAGIAKNIQYF TGTGCCAGCAGCCTTGCGGGGATAGCCAAAAACATTCAGTACTTC
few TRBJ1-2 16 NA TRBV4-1 CASSQGKEGVKSGYTF TGCGCCAGCAGCCAAGGAAAGGAGGGGGTTAAGAGCGGCTACACCTTC
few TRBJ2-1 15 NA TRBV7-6 CASSAQGGSYNEQFF TGTGCCAGCAGCGCACAAGGGGGCTCCTACAATGAGCAGTTCTTC
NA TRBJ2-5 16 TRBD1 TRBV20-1 CSARDPRGQGAETQYF TGCAGTGCTAGAGACCCCCGAGGACAGGGGGCAGAGACCCAGTACTTC
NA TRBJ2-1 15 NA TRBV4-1 CASSPTENSYNEQFF TGCGCCAGCAGCCCGACAGAGAACTCCTACAATGAGCAGTTCTTC
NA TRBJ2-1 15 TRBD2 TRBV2 CASRDTSGGELEQFF TGTGCCAGCAGGGATACTAGCGGGGGCGAACTAGAGCAGTTCTTC
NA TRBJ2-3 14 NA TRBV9 CASSVLAYTDTQYF TGTGCCAGCAGCGTATTGGCCTACACAGATACGCAGTATTTT
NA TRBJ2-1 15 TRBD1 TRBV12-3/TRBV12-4 CASNDQGVGDNEQFF TGTGCCAGCAACGACCAGGGGGTAGGGGACAATGAGCAGTTCTTC
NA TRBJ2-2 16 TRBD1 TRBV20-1 CSARDVRTGGTGELFF TGCAGTGCTAGAGATGTAAGGACAGGGGGCACCGGGGAGCTGTTTTTT
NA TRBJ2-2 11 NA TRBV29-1 CSVNRVGELFF TGCAGCGTCAACAGGGTCGGGGAGCTGTTTTTT
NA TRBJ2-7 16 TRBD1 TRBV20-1 CSARDGDRGLLSEQYF TGCAGTGCTAGAGATGGGGACAGGGGTCTCCTGAGCGAGCAGTACTTC